This is a list of T cell receptor beta chains from one sample in a study of blood T cell repertoires in COVID-19. Sequencing used immunoSEQ multiplex PCR; TCRdb keeps in-frame clones, though not all of them. The sample contains hundreds of thousands of clones, about 90% of which appear only once. Sequences were obtained from peripheral blood. Receptors were obtained from a man aged 18 to 30 with COVID-19, enrolled during active disease. Both conserved end residues are part of each CDR3. A D gene is named only where the DNA matches it firmly. Size is omitted from some rows. Given values are once, few, many or a class for expanded clones.

d_gene,j_gene,abundance,v_gene,CDR3aa
-,TRBJ2-7,-,TRBV7-2,CASSLEVLSYEQYF
-,TRBJ1-1,once,TRBV5-1,CASSLAREGRRAFF
TRBD1,TRBJ2-7,-,TRBV24-1,CATSDLAGGSDEQYF
TRBD1,TRBJ1-4,-,TRBV19,CASSIGQGALLTNEKLFF
TRBD2,TRBJ2-2,-,TRBV9,CASSSLAANTGELFF
-,TRBJ2-5,-,TRBV5-1,CASSSNWAGETQYF
-,TRBJ2-2,-,TRBV4-1,CASSQDLGGANTGELFF
TRBD2,TRBJ2-6,-,TRBV10-2,CASSLAGGPGANVLTF
-,TRBJ2-5,-,TRBV12-5,CASGLVQVSSKTQYF
-,TRBJ2-1,-,TRBV23-1,CASSQSQGPHLYNEQFF
-,TRBJ1-6,-,TRBV19,CASSSYFRDYNSPLHF
-,TRBJ1-6,-,TRBV19,CAISRDPGSPLHF
TRBD2,TRBJ2-7,few,TRBV7-6,CASSHTSGYEQYF
TRBD1,TRBJ2-1,-,TRBV4-1,CASSVGQGASYNEQFF
-,TRBJ1-4,once,TRBV21-1,CASSNRTGVEKLFF
-,TRBJ2-7,-,TRBV3-1/TRBV3-2,CASSPGGTYSYEQYF
-,TRBJ2-5,-,TRBV11-3,CASSLPQETQYF
TRBD1,TRBJ2-7,once,TRBV5-1,CASSWGQSSYEQYF
-,TRBJ1-3,-,TRBV2,CASSEAGASGNTIYF
-,TRBJ2-3,-,TRBV14,CASSGEFTDTQYF
-,TRBJ2-5,-,TRBV11-2,CASSLGASQETQYF
-,TRBJ2-3,-,TRBV11-3,CASSFQVGAADTQYF
-,TRBJ2-7,few,TRBV5-4,CASSLGLYEQYF
-,TRBJ2-3,once,TRBV9,CASSVPRTNPSGFTDTQYF
TRBD1,TRBJ2-5,-,TRBV2,CASLGQGVSQETQYF
TRBD1,TRBJ2-7,-,TRBV7-8,CASSLSVGGSSYEQYF
-,TRBJ1-4,-,TRBV18,CASSPSRFTTNEKLFF
-,TRBJ2-2,-,TRBV3-1/TRBV3-2,CASSQGRLVVTGELFF
-,TRBJ2-7,-,TRBV19,CASGSLGSYEQYF
TRBD1,TRBJ2-7,-,TRBV2,CASSPTGDEQYF
-,TRBJ2-1,-,TRBV7-9,CASSTEYQQFF
-,TRBJ2-2,-,TRBV21-1,CASLERGLAGMNTGELFF
TRBD2,TRBJ2-1,-,TRBV5-1,CASSWGPLAGGNNEQFF
-,TRBJ1-2,-,TRBV5-4,CASSLLRENLLGYTF
TRBD2,TRBJ2-2,-,TRBV12-5,CASGSLAGAPGELFF
TRBD1,TRBJ1-6,-,TRBV7-8,CASSSRRDRGSPLHF
-,TRBJ1-6,-,TRBV5-1,CASSSGWNSPLHF
-,TRBJ2-7,-,TRBV2,CASRFQGSSYEQYF
-,TRBJ1-1,-,TRBV7-8,CASSPLGPGENTEAFF
-,TRBJ1-1,-,TRBV2,CASSLRLGAEAFF
TRBD1,TRBJ1-1,once,TRBV6-6,CASVLQGKNTEAFF
TRBD2,TRBJ2-2,-,TRBV9,CASSPRTSGRKDGELFF